Detailed here is one T cell receptor beta chain. Cohort 3 recovery required two negative PCRs, clearance, or symptom resolution. The protocol was immunoSEQ multiplex PCR, while the TCRdb copy is restricted to in-frame clones and leaves out a portion. This table has about 170,000 clones, approximately 80% appearing once. The sample is drawn from a study of blood T cell repertoires in COVID-19. V dropped 8 bases and J dropped 6; count of bases not matched to a gene: 7. CDR3 size: 13 residues. Germline V gene data show CDR1 as KGHSH and CDR2 as LQKENI. The sample taken for sequencing was PBMCs or T cells enriched from blood (not recorded which). The rearrangement links TRBV18 to TRBJ1-1, with 9 bases matching TRBD1. This sequence originates from a middle-aged man who had recovered from COVID-19. CDR3 region: CASQQGANAEAFF. The CDR3 bases are TGTGCCAGCCAACAGGGGGCTAACGCTGAAGCTTTCTTT.